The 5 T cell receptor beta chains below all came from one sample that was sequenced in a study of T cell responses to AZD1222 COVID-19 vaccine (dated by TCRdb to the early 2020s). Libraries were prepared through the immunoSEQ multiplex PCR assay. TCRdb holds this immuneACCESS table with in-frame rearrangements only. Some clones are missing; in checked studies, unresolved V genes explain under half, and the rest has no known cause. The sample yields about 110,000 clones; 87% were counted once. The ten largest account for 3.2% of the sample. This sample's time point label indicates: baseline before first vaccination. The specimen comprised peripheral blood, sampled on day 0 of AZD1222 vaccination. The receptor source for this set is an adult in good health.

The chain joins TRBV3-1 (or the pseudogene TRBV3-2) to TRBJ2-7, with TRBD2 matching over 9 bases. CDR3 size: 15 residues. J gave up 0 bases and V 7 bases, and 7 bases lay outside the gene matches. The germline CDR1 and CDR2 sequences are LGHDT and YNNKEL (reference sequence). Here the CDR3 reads CASTLTSGSSYEQYF. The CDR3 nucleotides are TGTGCCAGCACCTTGACTAGCGGAAGCTCCTACGAGCAGTACTTC.

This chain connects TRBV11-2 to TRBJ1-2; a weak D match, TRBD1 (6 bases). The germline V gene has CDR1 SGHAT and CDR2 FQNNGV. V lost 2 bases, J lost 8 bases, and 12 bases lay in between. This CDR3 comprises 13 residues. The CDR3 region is CASSLSGGGGYTF. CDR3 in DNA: TGTGCCAGCAGCTTATCTGGAGGGGGAGGCTACACCTTC.

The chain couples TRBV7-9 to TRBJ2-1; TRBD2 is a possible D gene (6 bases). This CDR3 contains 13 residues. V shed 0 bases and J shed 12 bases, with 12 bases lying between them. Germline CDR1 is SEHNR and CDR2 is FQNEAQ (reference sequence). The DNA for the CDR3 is TGTGCCAGCAGCTTAGCAGGAGGGATCGGGCAGTTCTTC. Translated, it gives CASSLAGGIGQFF.

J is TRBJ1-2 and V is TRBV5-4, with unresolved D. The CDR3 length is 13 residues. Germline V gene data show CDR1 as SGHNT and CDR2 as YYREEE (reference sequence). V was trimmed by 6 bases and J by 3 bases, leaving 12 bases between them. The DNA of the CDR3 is TGTGCCAGCATCGGGTGGGAGGACTATGGCTACACCTTC. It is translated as CASIGWEDYGYTF. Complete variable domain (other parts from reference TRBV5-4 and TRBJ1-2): ETGVTQSPTHLIKTRGQQVTLRCSSQSGHNTVSWYQQALGQGPQFIFQYYREEENGRGNFPPRFSGLQFPNYSSELNVNALELDDSALYLCASIGWEDYGYTFGSGTRLTVV.

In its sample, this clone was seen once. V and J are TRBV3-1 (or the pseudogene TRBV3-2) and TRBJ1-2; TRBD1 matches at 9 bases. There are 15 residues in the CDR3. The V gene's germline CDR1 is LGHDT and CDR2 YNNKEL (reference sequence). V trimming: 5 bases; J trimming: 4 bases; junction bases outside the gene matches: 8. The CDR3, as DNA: TGTGCCAGCAGCTATTCCGGGACAGGGACCTATGGCTACACCTTC. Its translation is CASSYSGTGTYGYTF.